This passage covers 23 T cell receptor beta chains from one sample sequenced in a study of blood T cell repertoires in COVID-19. Repertoires were generated with immunoSEQ multiplex PCR, while TCRdb's copy carries only in-frame clones and drops some. The data contain just over 90,000 clones, approximately 87% of them singletons. Sequenced input: peripheral blood. The receptor set was obtained from a human donor with active COVID-19. The donor label of this sample is uncertain.

The chain is built from TRBV9 and TRBJ2-3, with 14 bases identical to TRBD2. Germline lookup yields CDR1 SGDLS and CDR2 YYNGEE. The CDR3 length is 20 residues. The ends lost 4 bases at V and 1 base at J; junction bases unmatched: 14. Here the CDR3 reads CASSRGTSGGSLLGTDTQYF. The CDR3 DNA sequence: TGTGCCAGCAGCAGGGGGACTAGCGGGGGATCTCTTCTCGGCACAGATACGCAGTATTTT.

The J gene is TRBJ2-5, the V gene TRBV4-1; 15 bases align to TRBD2. Germline trimming cut 4 bases from V and 2 bases from J; bases unmatched to any gene: 14. Germline values: CDR1 MGHRA, CDR2 YSYEKL. The CDR3 is made up of 20 amino acids. The CDR3 here is CASSLTPNSGLAGGQETQYF. The CDR3 nucleotides read TGCGCCAGCAGCCTGACCCCAAACTCCGGACTAGCGGGGGGGCAAGAGACCCAGTACTTC.

The chain uses TRBV7-8 and TRBJ1-1; tentative D call: TRBD1 (6 bases). The ends were cut back, 3 bases at V and 7 bases at J, with 18 bases in the middle. The CDR3 is 15 amino acids. CDR1 is SGHVS, CDR2 FQNEAQ, per germline. CDR3 sequence reads: CASSFARGQPYEAFF. The CDR3 DNA follows: TGTGCCAGCAGCTTCGCCCGCGGACAGCCCTATGAAGCTTTCTTT.

The rearrangement uses TRBV11-2 and TRBJ1-2, with TRBD1 as a possible D gene (5 bases). Germline CDR1 is SGHAT and CDR2 is FQNNGV. V dropped 0 bases and J dropped 8 bases, with 13 bases sitting between them. CDR3 length: 14 residues. CDR3 sequence reads: CASSLDSGSVGYTF. CDR3 DNA sequence: TGTGCCAGCAGCTTAGATTCAGGGTCGGTCGGCTACACCTTC.

V and J are TRBV4-2 and TRBJ2-5; D uncertain. The CDR3 spans 13 residues. The V gene's germline CDR1 is LGHNA and CDR2 YNFKEQ. Trimming removed 0 bases from V and 5 bases from J, with 7 bases in between. CDR3 nucleotides: TGTGCCAGCAGCCAAGATCTTCAGGAGACCCAGTACTTC. Its translation: CASSQDLQETQYF.

This chain connects TRBV11-2 to TRBJ1-3; D is uncertain. Trimming stripped 5 bases from V and 3 bases from J, with 5 bases between. Germline V CDR1 and CDR2: SGHAT, FQNNGV. This CDR3 region has 12 residues. The CDR3 region is CASSVGGNTIYF. The CDR3 DNA is TGTGCCAGCAGCGTCGGTGGAAACACCATATATTTT.

The V gene is TRBV7-2, the J gene TRBJ1-6; D gene ambiguous. The V gene's germline CDR1 is SGHTA and CDR2 FQGNSA. V dropped 5 bases and J dropped 0 bases, with 5 bases sitting between them. This CDR3 is 14 amino acids long. The CDR3 DNA reads TGTGCCAGCAGCCCCTTCTCCTATAATTCACCCCTCCACTTT. The encoded protein is CASSPFSYNSPLHF. The full variable domain, rest sourced from reference TRBV7-2 and TRBJ1-6, is GAGVSQSPSNKVTEKGKDVELRCDPISGHTALYWYRQSLGQGLEFLIYFQGNSAPDKSGLPSDRFSAERTGGSVSTLTIQRTQQEDSAVYLCASSPFSYNSPLHFGNGTRLTVT.

The CDR3 spells CASSYDWTGGIYGYTF. The CDR3 region has the DNA TGTGCCAGCAGTTACGATTGGACAGGGGGCATCTATGGCTACACCTTC. V gene TRBV6-2 or TRBV6-3 combines with J gene TRBJ1-2; 11 nucleotides line up with TRBD1. Germline V gene data show CDR1 as MNHEY and CDR2 as SVGEGT. V shed 2 bases and J 4 bases; nucleotides not matched to a gene: 6. The CDR3 is made up of 16 amino acids.

This rearrangement joins TRBV29-1 to TRBJ2-3, with D tentatively TRBD2 (7 bases). The CDR3 runs to 14 residues. The germline V and J ends were trimmed by 7 bases and 1 base, with 15 bases remaining between them. Germline CDR1 SQVTM, CDR2 ANQGSEA. The CDR3 coding sequence is TGCAGCGCCAGCGGCGGGGGCGGCACAGATACGCAGTATTTT. As protein: CSASGGGGTDTQYF.

V usage is TRBV6-1 and J usage is TRBJ1-4; TRBD1 matches 8 bases. CDR1 and CDR2 (germline): MNHNS, SASEGT. Unmatched junction bases numbered 4, after V lost 1 base and J lost 6 bases. The CDR3 length is 15 residues. The CDR3 DNA reads as TGTGCCAGCAGTGAAGGGGACAGGTCGTATGAAAAACTGTTTTTT. This gives the protein CASSEGDRSYEKLFF.

The chain joins TRBV12-3 or TRBV12-4 to TRBJ2-7, with 10 bases fitting TRBD1. With 3 bases clipped from V and 6 bases from J, the junction kept 2 bases outside the gene matches. The CDR3 is 13 amino acids. The CDR3 coding sequence is TGTGCCAGCAGTTTCCGGGACAGGGGCGAGCAGTACTTC. Translated: CASSFRDRGEQYF.

This chain links TRBV3-1 (or the pseudogene TRBV3-2) with TRBJ2-1; 10 positions match TRBD1. CDR1 LGHDT and CDR2 YNNKEL come from the germline V gene (reference sequence). V trimming: 0 bases; J trimming: 8 bases; junction bases outside the gene matches: 13. This CDR3 has 18 amino acids. The CDR3 DNA reads as TGTGCCAGCAGCCAAGAACGACAGGGGGCGGTATTTGGCGATGAGCAGTTCTTC. It codes for CASSQERQGAVFGDEQFF.

The chain joins TRBV4-2 to TRBJ2-7; D not resolved. From germline, CDR1 is LGHNA and CDR2 YNFKEQ. Deletions cut 1 base from V and 6 bases from J, with 13 bases between. This CDR3 contains 14 residues. The CDR3 sequence: CASSQGHEVPEQYF. The CDR3 bases are TGTGCCAGCAGCCAAGGCCATGAGGTTCCCGAGCAGTACTTC.

V is TRBV27 and J is TRBJ2-1, with a possible D match to TRBD1 (5 bases). CDR1 is MNHEY, CDR2 SMNVEV, per germline (reference sequence). V was pared by 7 bases and J by 5 bases, with 15 bases between. The CDR3 consists of 14 residues. Here the CDR3 DNA reads TGTGCCAGCACCAATCTAAAGACAGACAATGAGCAGTTCTTC. Protein product: CASTNLKTDNEQFF.

This chain joins TRBV28 and TRBJ2-5; 7 bases align to TRBD1. This CDR3 has 16 residues. Germline trimming cut 2 bases from V and 4 bases from J; bases unmatched to any gene: 10. Germline loops: CDR1 MDHEN, CDR2 SYDVKM. The CDR3 nucleotides read TGTGCCAGCAGTTTAAACGGGATCCCAGGGGGAGAGACCCAGTACTTC. As protein: CASSLNGIPGGETQYF.

The chain carries TRBV6-6 and TRBJ2-5; 7 bases fit TRBD2. The CDR3 is made up of 14 amino acids. Trimming took 2 bases from V and 4 from J; bases not matched to a gene: 4. Germline CDR1 and CDR2: MNHNY and SVGAGI (reference sequence). The CDR3 is CASSYRAGLETQYF. Written as DNA, the CDR3 is TGTGCCAGCAGTTACCGAGCGGGGCTAGAGACCCAGTACTTC.

This chain uses TRBV19 with TRBJ1-5; 10 bases align to TRBD1. Germline assignment: CDR1 LNHDA and CDR2 SQIVND (reference sequence). The CDR3 spans 15 residues. V shed 9 bases, J shed 6 bases, and the junction held 11 bases outside the gene matches. The CDR3 loop is CASTIGTGEVQPQHF. CDR3 nucleotide sequence: TGTGCCAGCACAATTGGGACAGGGGAGGTTCAGCCCCAGCATTTT.

J is TRBJ2-3 and V is TRBV29-1, with 7 bases that match TRBD2. Germline V gene lookup returns CDR1 SQVTM and CDR2 ANQGSEA. CDR3 length: 14 residues. Losses at the gene ends were 4 bases for V and 3 bases for J; bases not matched to a gene: 7. In DNA, the CDR3 is TGCAGCGTTGGGCGGGGAGGGCGTACAGATACGCAGTATTTT. Protein: CSVGRGGRTDTQYF.

The gene calls are TRBV9 and TRBJ2-1; 14 nucleotides agree with TRBD2. Germline V CDR1 and CDR2: SGDLS, YYNGEE. CDR3 length equals 15 residues. V was pared by 3 bases and J by 7 bases, with 3 bases of the junction left unmatched. The CDR3 bases are TGTGCCAGCAGCGCCGGGACTAGCGGGGGAAATGAGCAGTTCTTC. Translated: CASSAGTSGGNEQFF.

The gene calls are TRBV25-1 and TRBJ1-1; weak D call: TRBD1 (6 bases). CDR3 length: 14 amino acids. V dropped 8 bases and J dropped 3 bases, with 16 bases sitting between them. Germline V gives CDR1 MGHDK, CDR2 SYGVNS. CDR3 nucleotides: TGTGCCAGCTCACCCGCAGGGGATTACACTGAAGCTTTCTTT. It translates to CASSPAGDYTEAFF.

The chain is built from TRBV6-5 and TRBJ1-4; 10 bases are shared with TRBD1. V shed 6 bases and J 8 bases; nucleotides not matched to a gene: 9. CDR1 is MNHEY, CDR2 SVGAGI, per germline. This CDR3 has 15 residues. The CDR3 sequence is CASRTTGGASEKLFF. Written as DNA, the CDR3 is TGTGCCAGCAGAACGACAGGGGGCGCAAGCGAAAAACTGTTTTTT.

The table lists this clone with a count of one. V gene TRBV10-3 combines with J gene TRBJ2-5, with 10 bases fitting TRBD1. The germline V gene has CDR1 ENHRY and CDR2 SYGVKD. The J segment lost 5 bases and the V segment lost 6 bases, leaving 3 bases of the junction unmatched. The length of the CDR3 is 13 residues. CDR3 in DNA: TGTGCCATCAGCCCGGGACAGGGGGAGACCCAGTACTTC. The encoded protein is CAISPGQGETQYF.

This chain connects TRBV7-9 to TRBJ2-7; TRBD2 is a possible D gene (7 bases). Germline lookup yields CDR1 SEHNR and CDR2 FQNEAQ (reference sequence). Trimming took off 5 bases at V and 2 bases at J, with 16 bases between the two ends. This CDR3 spans 15 amino acids. CDR3 DNA: TGTGCCAGCAGCCCCGGACAGCGGGGTGCCTACGAGCAGTACTTC. It yields the protein CASSPGQRGAYEQYF.